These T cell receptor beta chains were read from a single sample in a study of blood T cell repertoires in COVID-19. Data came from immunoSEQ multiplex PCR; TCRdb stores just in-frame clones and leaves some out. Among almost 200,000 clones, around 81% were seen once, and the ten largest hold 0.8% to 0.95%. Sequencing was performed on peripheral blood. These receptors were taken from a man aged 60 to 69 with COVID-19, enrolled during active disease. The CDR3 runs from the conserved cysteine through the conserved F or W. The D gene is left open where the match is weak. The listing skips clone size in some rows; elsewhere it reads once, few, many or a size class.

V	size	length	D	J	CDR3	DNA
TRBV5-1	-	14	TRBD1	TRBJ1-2	CASSSRTGDYGYTF	TGCGCCAGCAGCTCCAGGACAGGAGACTATGGCTACACCTTC
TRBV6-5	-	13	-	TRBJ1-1	CASTGGMATEAFF	TGTGCCAGCACCGGGGGTATGGCCACTGAAGCTTTCTTT
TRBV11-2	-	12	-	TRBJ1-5	CASSQVGQPQHF	TGTGCCAGCAGCCAGGTCGGACAGCCCCAGCATTTT
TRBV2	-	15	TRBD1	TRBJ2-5	CASSRLKTGGETQYF	TGTGCCAGCAGCCGTTTAAAGACAGGGGGAGAGACCCAGTACTTC
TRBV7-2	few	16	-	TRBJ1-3	CASSLEGFSSGNTIYF	TGTGCCAGCAGCTTAGAGGGGTTCAGCTCTGGAAACACCATATATTTT
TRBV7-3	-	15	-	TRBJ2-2	CASSLTSRYTGELFF	TGTGCCAGCAGCCTAACTAGCAGATACACCGGGGAGCTGTTTTTT
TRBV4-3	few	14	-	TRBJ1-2	CASSPDSYNYGYTF	TGCGCCAGCAGCCCCGACAGTTATAACTATGGCTACACCTTC
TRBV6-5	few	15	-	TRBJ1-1	CASSSPGGGDTEAFF	TGTGCCAGCAGTTCCCCGGGGGGAGGCGACACTGAAGCTTTCTTT
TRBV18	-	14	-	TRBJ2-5	CASSPPAAGETQYF	TGTGCCAGCTCACCACCCGCCGCGGGGGAGACCCAGTACTTC
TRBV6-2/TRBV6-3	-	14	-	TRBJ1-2	CASSLIYRIYGYTF	TGTGCCAGCAGTTTAATCTACAGAATCTATGGCTACACCTTC
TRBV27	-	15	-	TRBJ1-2	CASSLSSGKGYGYTF	TGTGCCAGCAGTTTATCGTCAGGGAAAGGCTATGGCTACACCTTC
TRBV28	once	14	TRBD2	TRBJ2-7	CASSSLGGRAEQYF	TGTGCCAGCAGTTCCCTGGGCGGGAGAGCCGAGCAGTACTTC
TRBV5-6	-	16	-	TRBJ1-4	CASSSRQGSVGEKLFF	TGTGCCAGCAGCAGCCGCCAGGGGTCGGTAGGTGAAAAACTGTTTTTT
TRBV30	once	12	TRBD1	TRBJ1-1	CAWVTGGVEAFF	TGTGCCTGGGTAACAGGGGGCGTTGAAGCTTTCTTT
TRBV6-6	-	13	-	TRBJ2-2	CASRTGGTGELFF	TGTGCCAGCAGGACCGGGGGCACCGGGGAGCTGTTTTTT
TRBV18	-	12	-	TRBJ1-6	CASSGWGSPLHF	TGTGCCAGCTCGGGGTGGGGCTCACCCCTCCACTTT
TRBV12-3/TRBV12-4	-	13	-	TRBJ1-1	CASSWGQNTEAFF	TGTGCCAGCAGTTGGGGGCAGAACACTGAAGCTTTCTTT
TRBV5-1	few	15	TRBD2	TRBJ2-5	CASSLARGGTETQYF	TGCGCCAGCAGCTTGGCCCGGGGGGGTACAGAGACCCAGTACTTC
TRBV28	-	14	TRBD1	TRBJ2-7	CASRSPGTGDEQYF	TGTGCCAGCAGGTCCCCCGGGACAGGGGACGAGCAGTACTTC
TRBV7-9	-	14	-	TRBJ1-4	CASSLDGRREKLFF	TGTGCCAGCAGCTTAGACGGCCGGAGAGAAAAACTGTTTTTT
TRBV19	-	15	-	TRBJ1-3	CASSPAGGSGNTIYF	TGTGCCAGTAGTCCGGCGGGGGGTTCTGGAAACACCATATATTTT
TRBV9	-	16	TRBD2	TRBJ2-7	CASSVGGGDSFYEQYF	TGTGCCAGCAGCGTAGGCGGGGGGGACAGCTTCTACGAGCAGTACTTC
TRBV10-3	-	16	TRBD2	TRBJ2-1	CAISESASGSVNEQFF	TGTGCCATCAGTGAGTCCGCTAGCGGGAGTGTCAATGAGCAGTTCTTC
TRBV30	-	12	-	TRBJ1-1	CAWNRAHTEAFF	TGTGCCTGGAACAGGGCACACACTGAAGCTTTCTTT
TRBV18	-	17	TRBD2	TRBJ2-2	CASSSNGLAGVVGELFF	TGTGCCAGCTCATCTAACGGACTAGCGGGAGTAGTCGGGGAGCTGTTTTTT
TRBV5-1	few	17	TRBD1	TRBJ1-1	CASSLVPPGQGAGEAFF	TGCGCCAGCAGCTTGGTGCCGCCGGGACAGGGGGCTGGTGAAGCTTTCTTT
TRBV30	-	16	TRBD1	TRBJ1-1	CAWRSAAGTGGTEAFF	TGTGCCTGGAGATCCGCCGCCGGGACAGGCGGGACTGAAGCTTTCTTT
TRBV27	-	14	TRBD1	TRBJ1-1	CASSSRSGTVEAFF	TGTGCCAGCAGTTCAAGATCCGGGACAGTGGAGGCTTTCTTT
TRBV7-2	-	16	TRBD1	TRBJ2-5	CASSSKGTGGLRAQYF	TGTGCCAGCAGCTCTAAGGGGACAGGGGGTTTACGGGCCCAGTACTTC
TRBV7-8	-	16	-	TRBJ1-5	CASSLSQGHSNQPQHF	TGTGCCAGCAGCTTATCGCAGGGCCATAGCAATCAGCCCCAGCATTTT
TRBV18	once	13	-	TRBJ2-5	CASSPPMAETQYF	TGTGCCAGCTCACCACCGATGGCAGAGACCCAGTACTTC
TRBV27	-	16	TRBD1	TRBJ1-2	CASSLSRTGRIYGYTF	TGTGCCAGCAGTTTATCCCGGACAGGGCGGATCTATGGCTACACCTTC
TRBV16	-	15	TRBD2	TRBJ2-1	CASSQSSGRANEQFF	TGTGCCAGCAGCCAATCTAGCGGGAGGGCCAATGAGCAGTTCTTC
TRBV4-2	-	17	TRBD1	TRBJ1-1	CASSQDSMGQGSTEAFF	TGTGCCAGCAGCCAAGACTCTATGGGACAGGGTAGCACTGAAGCTTTCTTT
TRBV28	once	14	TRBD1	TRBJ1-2	CASSGGTGYRFYTF	TGTGCCAGCAGTGGTGGGACAGGGTATAGGTTTTACACCTTC
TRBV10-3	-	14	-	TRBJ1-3	CAIRVSGSGNTIYF	TGTGCCATCAGGGTCTCGGGCTCTGGAAACACCATATATTTT
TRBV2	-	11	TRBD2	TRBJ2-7	CASARGGEQYF	TGTGCCAGCGCTCGGGGAGGGGAGCAGTACTTC
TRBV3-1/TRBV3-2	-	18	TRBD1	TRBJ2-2	CASSLRARTGTNTGELFF	TGTGCCAGCAGCTTGAGGGCCCGGACAGGTACGAACACCGGGGAGCTGTTTTTT
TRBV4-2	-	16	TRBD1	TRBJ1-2	CASSQDHGQGSYGYTF	TGTGCCAGCAGCCAAGATCACGGACAGGGGAGTTATGGCTACACCTTC
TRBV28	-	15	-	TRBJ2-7	CASSLAGGVSYEQYF	TGTGCCAGCAGTTTAGCGGGTGGGGTCTCCTACGAGCAGTACTTC
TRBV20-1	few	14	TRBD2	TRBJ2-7	CSASSAGGDLEQYF	TGCAGTGCTAGTTCTGCGGGAGGGGATCTCGAGCAGTACTTC